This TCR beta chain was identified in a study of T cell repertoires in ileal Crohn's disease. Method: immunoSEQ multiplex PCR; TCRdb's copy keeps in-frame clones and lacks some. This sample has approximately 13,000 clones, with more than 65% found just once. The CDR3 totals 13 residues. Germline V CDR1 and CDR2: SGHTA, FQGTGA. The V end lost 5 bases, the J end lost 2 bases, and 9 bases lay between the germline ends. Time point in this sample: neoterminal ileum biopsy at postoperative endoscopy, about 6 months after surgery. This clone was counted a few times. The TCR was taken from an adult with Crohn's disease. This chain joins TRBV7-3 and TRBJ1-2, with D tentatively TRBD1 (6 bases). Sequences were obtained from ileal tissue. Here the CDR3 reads CASSKDRNYGYTF. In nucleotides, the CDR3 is TGTGCCAGCAGCAAAGACAGGAACTATGGCTACACCTTC.